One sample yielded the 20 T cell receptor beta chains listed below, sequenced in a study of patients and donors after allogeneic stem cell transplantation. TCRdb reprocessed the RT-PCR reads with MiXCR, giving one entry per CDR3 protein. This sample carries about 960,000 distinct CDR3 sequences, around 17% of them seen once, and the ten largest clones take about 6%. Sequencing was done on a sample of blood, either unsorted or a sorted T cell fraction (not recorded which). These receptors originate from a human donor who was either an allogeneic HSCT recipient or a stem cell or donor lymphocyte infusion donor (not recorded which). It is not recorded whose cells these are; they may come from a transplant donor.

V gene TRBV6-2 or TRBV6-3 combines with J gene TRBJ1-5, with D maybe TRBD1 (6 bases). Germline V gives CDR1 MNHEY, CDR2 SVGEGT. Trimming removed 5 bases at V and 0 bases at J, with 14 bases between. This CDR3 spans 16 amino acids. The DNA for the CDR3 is TGTGCCAGCAGTCCCTCGGACAGTTATAGCAATCAGCCCCAGCATTTT. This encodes CASSPSDSYSNQPQHF.

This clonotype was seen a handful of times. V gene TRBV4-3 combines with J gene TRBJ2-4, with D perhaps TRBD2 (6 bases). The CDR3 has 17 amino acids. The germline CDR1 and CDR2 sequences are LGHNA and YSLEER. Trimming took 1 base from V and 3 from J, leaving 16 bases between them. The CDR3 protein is CASSQVGGGPFKNIQYF. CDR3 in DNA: TGCGCCAGCAGCCAAGTCGGGGGAGGTCCGTTCAAAAACATTCAGTACTTC.

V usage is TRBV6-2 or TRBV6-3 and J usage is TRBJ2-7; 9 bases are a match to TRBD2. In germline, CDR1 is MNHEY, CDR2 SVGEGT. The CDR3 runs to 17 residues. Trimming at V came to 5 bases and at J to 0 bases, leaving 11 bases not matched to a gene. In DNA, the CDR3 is TGTGCCAGCAGTCTACCCCGCAAGACTAGCGGCTCCTACGAGCAGTACTTC. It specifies CASSLPRKTSGSYEQYF.

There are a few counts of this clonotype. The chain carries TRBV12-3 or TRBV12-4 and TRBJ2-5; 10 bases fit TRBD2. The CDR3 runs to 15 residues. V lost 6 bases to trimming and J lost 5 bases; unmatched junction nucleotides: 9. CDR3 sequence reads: CASSRYSGRSETQYF. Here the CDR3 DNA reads TGTGCCAGCAGCCGGTATAGCGGGAGGAGCGAGACCCAGTACTTC.

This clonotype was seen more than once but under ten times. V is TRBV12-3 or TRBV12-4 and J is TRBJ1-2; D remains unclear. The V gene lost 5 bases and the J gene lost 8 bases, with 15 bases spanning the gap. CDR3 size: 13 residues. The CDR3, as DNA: TGTGCCAGCAGTGGCGGAGGCCCCAGGGGCTACACCTTC. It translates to CASSGGGPRGYTF.

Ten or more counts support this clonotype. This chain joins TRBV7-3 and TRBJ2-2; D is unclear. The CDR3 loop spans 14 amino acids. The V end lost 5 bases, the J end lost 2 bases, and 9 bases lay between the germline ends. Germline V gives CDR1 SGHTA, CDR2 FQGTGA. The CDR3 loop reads CASSPNRNTGELFF. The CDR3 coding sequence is TGTGCCAGCAGCCCGAACAGAAACACCGGGGAGCTGTTTTTT. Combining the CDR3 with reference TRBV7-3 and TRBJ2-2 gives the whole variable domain GAGVSQTPSNKVTEKGKYVELRCDPISGHTALYWYRQSLGQGPEFLIYFQGTGAADDSGLPNDRFFAVRPEGSVSTLKIQRTERGDSAVYLCASSPNRNTGELFFGEGSRLTVL.

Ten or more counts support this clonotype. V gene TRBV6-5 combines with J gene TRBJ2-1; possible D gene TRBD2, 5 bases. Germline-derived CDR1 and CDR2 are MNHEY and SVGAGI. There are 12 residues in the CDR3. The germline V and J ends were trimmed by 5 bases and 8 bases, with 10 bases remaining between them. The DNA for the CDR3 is TGTGCCAGCAGTGTTACTAGGGATGAGCAGTTCTTC. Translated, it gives CASSVTRDEQFF.

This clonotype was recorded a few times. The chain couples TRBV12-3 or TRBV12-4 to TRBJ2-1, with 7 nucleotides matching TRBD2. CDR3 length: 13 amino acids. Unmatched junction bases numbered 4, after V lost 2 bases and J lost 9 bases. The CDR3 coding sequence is TGTGCCAGCAGTTTATGGGGGGGTCCTGAGCAGTTCTTC. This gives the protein CASSLWGGPEQFF.

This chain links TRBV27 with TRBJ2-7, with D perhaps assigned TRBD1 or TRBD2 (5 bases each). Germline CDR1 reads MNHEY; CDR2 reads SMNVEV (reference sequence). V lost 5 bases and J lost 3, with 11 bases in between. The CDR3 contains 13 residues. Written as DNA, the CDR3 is TGTGCCAGCAGTGATGGGACCGTCTACGAGCAGTACTTC. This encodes CASSDGTVYEQYF.

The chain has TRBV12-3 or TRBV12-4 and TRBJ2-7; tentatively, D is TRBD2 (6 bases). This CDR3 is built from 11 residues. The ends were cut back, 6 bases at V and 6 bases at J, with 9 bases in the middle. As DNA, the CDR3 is TGTGCCAGCAGGCTGGGAGGCGAGCAGTACTTC. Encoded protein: CASRLGGEQYF.

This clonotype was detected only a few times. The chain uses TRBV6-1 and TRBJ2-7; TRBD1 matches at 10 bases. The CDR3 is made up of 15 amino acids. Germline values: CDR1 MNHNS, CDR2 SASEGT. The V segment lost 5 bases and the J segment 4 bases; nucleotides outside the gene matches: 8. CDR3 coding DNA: TGTGCCAGCAGTCCCGGGACAGGGGATCGGTACGAGCAGTACTTC. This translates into CASSPGTGDRYEQYF.

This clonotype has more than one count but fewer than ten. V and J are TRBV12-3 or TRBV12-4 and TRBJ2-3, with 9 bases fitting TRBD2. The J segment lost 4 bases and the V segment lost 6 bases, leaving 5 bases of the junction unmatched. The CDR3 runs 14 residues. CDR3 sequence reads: CASSSSGDADTQYF. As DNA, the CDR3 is TGTGCCAGCAGCTCTAGCGGGGACGCAGATACGCAGTATTTT.

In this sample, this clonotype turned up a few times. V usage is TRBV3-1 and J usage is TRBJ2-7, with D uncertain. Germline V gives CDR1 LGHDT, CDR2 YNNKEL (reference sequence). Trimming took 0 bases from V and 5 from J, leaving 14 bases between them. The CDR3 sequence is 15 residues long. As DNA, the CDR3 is TGTGCCAGCAGCCAAGATTTCGGACGGCACCACGAGCAGTACTTC. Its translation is CASSQDFGRHHEQYF.

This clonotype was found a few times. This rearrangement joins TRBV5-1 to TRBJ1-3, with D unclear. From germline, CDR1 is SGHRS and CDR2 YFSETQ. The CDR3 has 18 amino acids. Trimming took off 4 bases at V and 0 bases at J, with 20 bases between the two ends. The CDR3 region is CASSADPIHPSSGNTIYF. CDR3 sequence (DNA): TGCGCCAGCAGCGCAGACCCAATCCACCCGAGCTCTGGAAACACCATATATTTT.

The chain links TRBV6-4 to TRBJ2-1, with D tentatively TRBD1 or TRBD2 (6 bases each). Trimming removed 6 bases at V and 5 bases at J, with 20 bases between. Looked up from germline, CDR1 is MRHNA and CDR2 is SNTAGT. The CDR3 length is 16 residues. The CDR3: CASRDEGGMSHNEQFF. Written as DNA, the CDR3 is TGTGCCAGCAGGGACGAGGGGGGTATGTCCCACAATGAGCAGTTCTTC.

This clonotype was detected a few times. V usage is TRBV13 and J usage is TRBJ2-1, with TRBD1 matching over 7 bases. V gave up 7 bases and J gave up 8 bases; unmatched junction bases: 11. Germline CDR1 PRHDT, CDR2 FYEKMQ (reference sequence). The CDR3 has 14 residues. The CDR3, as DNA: TGTGCCAGCACTGAGGGACAGCGAATGCATGAGCAGTTCTTC. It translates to CASTEGQRMHEQFF.

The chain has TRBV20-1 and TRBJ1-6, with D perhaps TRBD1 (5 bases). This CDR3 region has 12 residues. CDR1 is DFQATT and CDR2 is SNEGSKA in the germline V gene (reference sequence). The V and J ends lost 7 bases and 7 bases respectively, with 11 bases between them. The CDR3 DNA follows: TGCAGTGTTGGGACGGTCAATTCACCCCTCCACTTT. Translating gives CSVGTVNSPLHF.

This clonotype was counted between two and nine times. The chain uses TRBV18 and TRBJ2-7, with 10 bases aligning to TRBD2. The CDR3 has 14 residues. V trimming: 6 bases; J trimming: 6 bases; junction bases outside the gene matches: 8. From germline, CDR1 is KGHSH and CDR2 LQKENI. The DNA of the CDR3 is TGTGCCAGCTCCTACACTAGCGGGGAGGGCGAGCAGTACTTC. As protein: CASSYTSGEGEQYF. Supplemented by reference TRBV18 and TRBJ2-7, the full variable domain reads NAGVMQNPRHLVRRRGQEARLRCSPMKGHSHVYWYRQLPEEGLKFMVYLQKENIIDESGMPKERFSAEFPKEGPSILRIQQVVRGDSAAYFCASSYTSGEGEQYFGPGTRLTVT.

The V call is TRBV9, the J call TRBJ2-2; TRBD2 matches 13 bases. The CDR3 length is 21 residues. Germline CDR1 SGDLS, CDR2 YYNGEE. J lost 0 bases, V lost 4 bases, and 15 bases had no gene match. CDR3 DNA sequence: TGTGCCAGCAGCACACAAGCCCCGGGACTAGCGGGGCCACCGAACACCGGGGAGCTGTTTTTT. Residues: CASSTQAPGLAGPPNTGELFF. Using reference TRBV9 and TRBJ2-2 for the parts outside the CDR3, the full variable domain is DSGVTQTPKHLITATGQRVTLRCSPRSGDLSVYWYQQSLDQGLQFLIQYYNGEERAKGNILERFSAQQFPDLHSELNLSSLELGDSALYFCASSTQAPGLAGPPNTGELFFGEGSRLTVL.

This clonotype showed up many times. The CDR3 region has the DNA TGTGCCAGCAGCTCATCGACAGCACCAGATCAGCCCCAGCATTTT. This sequence encodes CASSSSTAPDQPQHF. V is TRBV7-2 and J is TRBJ1-5; possibly TRBD1 for D (5 bases). Germline CDR1 SGHTA, CDR2 FQGNSA. The CDR3 sequence is 15 residues long. V lost 4 bases, J lost 5 bases, and 15 bases lay in between. Full variable domain (remainder filled in from reference TRBV7-2 and TRBJ1-5): GAGVSQSPSNKVTEKGKDVELRCDPISGHTALYWYRQSLGQGLEFLIYFQGNSAPDKSGLPSDRFSAERTGGSVSTLTIQRTQQEDSAVYLCASSSSTAPDQPQHFGDGTRLSIL.